Below, one T cell receptor (beta chain) is given with its context. Study members were between 18 and 89 years old and lived in about two dozen US regions. Grouping used clinical history reported by participants in a survey and questionnaire. This specimen belongs to a study of blood T cell repertoires in COVID-19. The repertoire was sequenced with immunoSEQ multiplex PCR; TCRdb's copy has only in-frame clones and lacks some. Among about 320,000 clones, more than 85% were seen once, and the ten largest hold 3.5% to 5%. The clonotype originates from a woman aged 25 to 45 who had been exposed to COVID-19. The source material was PBMCs or T cells enriched from blood (not recorded which).

CDR3 sequence (DNA): TGTGCCAGCTCAACATCCGGGGAGACCCAGTACTTC. It translates to CASSTSGETQYF. V usage is TRBV18 and J usage is TRBJ2-5; D ambiguous. Germline values: CDR1 KGHSH, CDR2 LQKENI. Trimming took 5 bases from V and 5 from J, leaving 9 bases between them. This CDR3 contains 12 residues.